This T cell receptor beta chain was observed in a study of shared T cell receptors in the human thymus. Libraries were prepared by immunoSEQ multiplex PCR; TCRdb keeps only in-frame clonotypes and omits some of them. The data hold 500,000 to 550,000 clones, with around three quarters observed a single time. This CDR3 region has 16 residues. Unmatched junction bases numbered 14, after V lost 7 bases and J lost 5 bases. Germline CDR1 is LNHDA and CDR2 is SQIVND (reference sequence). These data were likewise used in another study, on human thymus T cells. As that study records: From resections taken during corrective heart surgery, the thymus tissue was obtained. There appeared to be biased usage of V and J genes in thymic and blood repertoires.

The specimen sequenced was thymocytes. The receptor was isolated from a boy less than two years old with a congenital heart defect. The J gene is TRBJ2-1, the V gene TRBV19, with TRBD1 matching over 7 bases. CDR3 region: CASTLGSGTGDNEQFF. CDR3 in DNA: TGTGCCAGTACGCTAGGGAGCGGCACAGGGGACAATGAGCAGTTCTTC.